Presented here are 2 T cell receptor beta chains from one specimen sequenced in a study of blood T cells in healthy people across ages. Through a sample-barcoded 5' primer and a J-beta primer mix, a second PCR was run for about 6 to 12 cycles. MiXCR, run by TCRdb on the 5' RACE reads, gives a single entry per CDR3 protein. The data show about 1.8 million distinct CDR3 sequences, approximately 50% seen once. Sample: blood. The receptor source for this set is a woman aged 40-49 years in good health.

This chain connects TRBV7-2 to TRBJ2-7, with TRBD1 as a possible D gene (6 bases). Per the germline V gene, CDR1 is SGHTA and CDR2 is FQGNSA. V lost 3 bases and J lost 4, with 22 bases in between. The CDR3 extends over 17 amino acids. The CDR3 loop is CASSFYPSTGTYYEQYF. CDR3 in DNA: TGTGCCAGCAGCTTTTACCCGTCGACCGGGACATATTACGAGCAGTACTTC. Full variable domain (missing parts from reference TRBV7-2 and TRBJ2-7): GAGVSQSPSNKVTEKGKDVELRCDPISGHTALYWYRQSLGQGLEFLIYFQGNSAPDKSGLPSDRFSAERTGGSVSTLTIQRTQQEDSAVYLCASSFYPSTGTYYEQYFGPGTRLTVT.

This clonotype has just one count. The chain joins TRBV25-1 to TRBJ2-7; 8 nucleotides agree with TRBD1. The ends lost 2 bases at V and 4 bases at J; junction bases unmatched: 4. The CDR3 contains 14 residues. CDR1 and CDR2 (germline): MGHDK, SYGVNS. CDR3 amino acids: CASSEPGQEYEQYF. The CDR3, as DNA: TGTGCCAGCAGTGAACCGGGACAGGAGTACGAGCAGTACTTC.